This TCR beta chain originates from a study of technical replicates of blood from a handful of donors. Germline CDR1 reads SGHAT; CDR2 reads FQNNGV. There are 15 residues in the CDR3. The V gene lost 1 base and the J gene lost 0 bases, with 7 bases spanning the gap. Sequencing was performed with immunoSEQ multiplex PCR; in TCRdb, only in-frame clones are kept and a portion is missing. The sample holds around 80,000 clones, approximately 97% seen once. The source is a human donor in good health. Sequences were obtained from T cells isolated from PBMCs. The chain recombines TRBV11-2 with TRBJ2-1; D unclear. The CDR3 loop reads CASSLVTSSYNEQFF. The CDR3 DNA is TGTGCCAGCAGCTTAGTGACAAGCTCCTACAATGAGCAGTTCTTC.